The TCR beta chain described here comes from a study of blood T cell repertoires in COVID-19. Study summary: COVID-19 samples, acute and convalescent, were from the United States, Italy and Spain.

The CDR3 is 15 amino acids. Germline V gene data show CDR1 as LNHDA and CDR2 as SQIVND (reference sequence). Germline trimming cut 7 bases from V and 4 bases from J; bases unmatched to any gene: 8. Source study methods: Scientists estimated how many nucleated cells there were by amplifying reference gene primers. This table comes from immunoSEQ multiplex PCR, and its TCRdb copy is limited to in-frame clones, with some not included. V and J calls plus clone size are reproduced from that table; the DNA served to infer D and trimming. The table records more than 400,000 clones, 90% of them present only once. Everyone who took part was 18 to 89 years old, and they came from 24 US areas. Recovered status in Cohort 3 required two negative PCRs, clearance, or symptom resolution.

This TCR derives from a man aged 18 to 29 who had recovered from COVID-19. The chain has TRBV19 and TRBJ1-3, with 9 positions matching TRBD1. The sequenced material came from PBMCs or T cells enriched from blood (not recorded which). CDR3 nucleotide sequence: TGTGCCAGTAACACACAGGGGGCCTCCGGAAACACCATATATTTT. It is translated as CASNTQGASGNTIYF. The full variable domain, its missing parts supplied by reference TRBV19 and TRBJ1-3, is DGGITQSPKYLFRKEGQNVTLSCEQNLNHDAMYWYRQDPGQGLRLIYYSQIVNDFQKGDIAEGYSVSREKKESFPLTVTSAQKNPTAFYLCASNTQGASGNTIYFGEGSWLTVV.